These 28 T cell receptor beta chains came from one sample sequenced in a study of immune evolution from preneoplasia to lung adenocarcinoma. Measured with immunoSEQ multiplex PCR; TCRdb has only the in-frame clones, and not every one. This sample yields approximately 6,600 clones, of which less than 80% are seen a single time; less than 9% belongs to the top ten. Material for sequencing was FFPE minimally invasive lung adenocarcinoma tissue. The origin of the receptors is a person aged 55-79 years with lung adenocarcinoma.

The sample holds one count of this clone. The chain uses TRBV6-6 and TRBJ2-3, with TRBD2 matching over 8 bases. CDR3 length: 16 amino acids. The germline CDR1 and CDR2 sequences are MNHNY and SVGAGI (reference sequence). J was trimmed by 0 bases and V by 5 bases; bases with no gene match: 7. The CDR3 region is CASSQLSGASTDTQYF. CDR3 bases: TGTGCCAGCAGTCAGCTTAGCGGGGCCAGCACAGATACGCAGTATTTT.

The chain uses TRBV28 and TRBJ1-2; tentative D call: TRBD1 (5 bases). The germline V gene encodes CDR1 MDHEN and CDR2 SYDVKM. The CDR3 contains 14 residues. Deletions cut 4 bases from V and 8 bases from J, with 17 bases between. The CDR3 reads CASSSPGPPSGYTF. Written as DNA, the CDR3 is TGTGCCAGCAGTTCGCCGGGGCCCCCTTCGGGCTACACCTTC.

The chain carries TRBV6-4 and TRBJ2-6; D is possibly TRBD1 (5 bases). Germline CDR1 is MRHNA and CDR2 is SNTAGT. V shed 2 bases and J shed 2 bases, with 16 bases lying between them. This CDR3 region has 18 residues. The CDR3 nucleotides read TGTGCCAGCAGTGACCGCCGATTAGACAGTCCTGGGGCCAACGTCCTGACTTTC. This codes for CASSDRRLDSPGANVLTF.

The chain employs TRBV7-9 and TRBJ1-2; unclear D gene. V lost 0 bases and J lost 2, with 13 bases in between. Germline CDR1 reads SEHNR; CDR2 reads FQNEAQ (reference sequence). The CDR3 spans 16 residues. CDR3 protein: CASSLAIGSTNYGYTF. The CDR3 DNA is TGTGCCAGCAGCTTAGCAATAGGGTCTACCAACTATGGCTACACCTTC.

This chain joins TRBV4-1 and TRBJ2-5, with D tentatively TRBD1 (7 bases). This CDR3 contains 15 residues. Germline CDR1 MGHRA, CDR2 YSYEKL. Trimming took 1 base from V and 2 from J, leaving 11 bases between them. CDR3: CASSQVTGRQETQYF. The DNA for the CDR3 is TGCGCCAGCAGCCAAGTGACAGGGAGGCAAGAGACCCAGTACTTC.

This clone was seen once. J is TRBJ1-5 and V is TRBV21-1. TRBV21-1 is flagged as a pseudogene. The CDR3 spans 14 residues. The CDR3 DNA reads as TGTGCCAGCCCAAAATCGGGGGGGCATCAGCCCCAGCATTTT. Its protein is CASPKSGGHQPQHF.

The chain is built from TRBV7-3 and TRBJ2-1, with TRBD1 matching 10 bases. The CDR3 has 15 amino acids. The V and J ends lost 5 bases and 7 bases, in that order; junction bases with no gene match: 8. Germline loops: CDR1 SGHTA, CDR2 FQGTGA. CDR3 nucleotides: TGTGCCAGCAGCCCGGGGACAGGGGTAAGGAATGAGCAGTTCTTC. Translating gives CASSPGTGVRNEQFF.

The rearrangement joins TRBV7-8 to TRBJ1-2, with D perhaps matching TRBD1 (5 bases). Germline assignment: CDR1 SGHVS and CDR2 FQNEAQ. The CDR3 totals 15 residues. The V and J ends lost 2 bases and 6 bases respectively, with 16 bases between them. The CDR3 here is CASSLIRAQLDGYTF. In DNA, the CDR3 is TGTGCCAGCAGCTTAATCAGGGCCCAATTGGATGGCTACACCTTC.

Only a few counts were recorded for this clone. Other DNA sequences in this sample translate to the same CDR3. The gene calls are TRBV7-3 and TRBJ2-3, with TRBD2 matching over 9 bases. CDR3 size: 15 residues. Germline CDR1 SGHTA, CDR2 FQGTGA. After removal of 3 bases from V and 3 bases from J, the junction contained 4 bases not matched to a gene. The chain's CDR3 is CASSLTSGETDTQYF. The CDR3 bases are TGTGCCAGCAGCTTGACTAGCGGAGAGACAGATACGCAGTATTTT. Full variable domain (rest looked up from reference TRBV7-3 and TRBJ2-3): GAGVSQTPSNKVTEKGKYVELRCDPISGHTALYWYRQSLGQGPEFLIYFQGTGAADDSGLPNDRFFAVRPEGSVSTLKIQRTERGDSAVYLCASSLTSGETDTQYFGPGTRLTVL.

This clone was counted a single time. The rearrangement uses TRBV15 and TRBJ2-5, with 13 bases fitting TRBD2. The CDR3 runs to 16 residues. The germline V gene encodes CDR1 LNHNV and CDR2 YYDKDF (reference sequence). Trimming took 2 bases from V and 5 from J; bases not matched to a gene: 5. In DNA, the CDR3 is TGTGCCACCAGCAGAACGGGACTAGCGGGACAGGAGACCCAGTACTTC. It codes for CATSRTGLAGQETQYF.

V gene TRBV14 combines with J gene TRBJ2-5; 11 nucleotides match TRBD1. Trimming at V came to 4 bases and at J to 0 bases, leaving 4 bases not matched to a gene. Per the germline V gene, CDR1 is SGHDN and CDR2 is FVKESK. The CDR3 is made up of 16 amino acids. As DNA, the CDR3 is TGTGCCAGCAGCCCCCGGACAGGGGGCAACCAAGAGACCCAGTACTTC. Translation gives CASSPRTGGNQETQYF.

The rearrangement joins TRBV27 to TRBJ2-5, with 10 bases aligning to TRBD2. The CDR3 runs to 15 residues. From germline, CDR1 is MNHEY and CDR2 SMNVEV (reference sequence). Unmatched junction bases numbered 6, after V lost 3 bases and J lost 5 bases. The CDR3 coding sequence is TGTGCCAGCAGTTTTTTCCTAGCGGGAGTGGAGACCCAGTACTTC. It yields the protein CASSFFLAGVETQYF.

This clone was counted a single time. The rearrangement uses TRBV7-9 and TRBJ1-4, with 7 positions matching TRBD1. Germline CDR1 is SEHNR and CDR2 is FQNEAQ (reference sequence). The CDR3 covers 14 residues. V was pared by 4 bases and J by 4 bases, with 3 bases of the junction left unmatched. CDR3 DNA: TGTGCCAGCAGCTACAGGGGCGATAATGAAAAACTGTTTTTT. Protein: CASSYRGDNEKLFF.

This chain uses TRBV5-1 with TRBJ2-2, with D hard to call. Between the trimmed V and J ends, which lost 0 bases and 6 bases, there was a span of 12 bases. CDR1 and CDR2 (germline): SGHRS, YFSETQ. The CDR3 length is 15 residues. This CDR3 is CASSLDSGWAGELFF. Here the CDR3 DNA reads TGCGCCAGCAGCTTGGATTCCGGTTGGGCCGGGGAGCTGTTTTTT.

V gene TRBV7-9 combines with J gene TRBJ2-2; D possibly corresponds to TRBD1 (6 bases). Per the germline V gene, CDR1 is SEHNR and CDR2 is FQNEAQ (reference sequence). This CDR3 is 16 amino acids long. V was cut by 1 base and J by 3 bases, with 12 bases left in between. CDR3 coding DNA: TGTGCCAGCAGCTTAGGTCTACAGGGCGACACCGGGGAGCTGTTTTTT. Translating gives CASSLGLQGDTGELFF.

This clone appeared a single time. The chain employs TRBV27 and TRBJ2-7, with 7 bases aligning to TRBD1. Germline values: CDR1 MNHEY, CDR2 SMNVEV (reference sequence). With V trimmed by 4 bases and J by 2 bases, 2 bases remained unmatched. The CDR3 is 13 residues long. CDR3 DNA sequence: TGTGCCAGCAGTTCAGACAGGGCCTACGAGCAGTACTTC. It yields the protein CASSSDRAYEQYF.

This chain connects TRBV7-3 to TRBJ2-7, with 7 bases aligning to TRBD2. V was clipped by 5 bases and J by 6 bases; unmatched bases: 13. There are 15 residues in the CDR3. CDR1 is SGHTA, CDR2 FQGTGA, per germline. This CDR3 reads CASSPLGAGRTEQYF. CDR3 nucleotides: TGTGCCAGCAGCCCCCTCGGAGCGGGGAGAACCGAGCAGTACTTC.

This clone was found once. V is TRBV7-8 and J is TRBJ2-4; 9 bases fit TRBD2. V gave up 5 bases and J gave up 8 bases; unmatched junction bases: 16. Germline CDR1 and CDR2: SGHVS and FQNEAQ. The CDR3 runs to 17 residues. The CDR3 is CASSLGPPSGIRDIQYF. The CDR3 nucleotides are TGTGCCAGCAGCCTCGGTCCCCCTAGCGGGATTAGGGACATTCAGTACTTC.

The rearrangement uses TRBV6-1 and TRBJ2-1; 10 bases agree with TRBD2. The germline gives CDR1 MNHNS, CDR2 SASEGT. Trimming at V came to 4 bases and at J to 9 bases, leaving 9 bases not matched to a gene. This CDR3 region has 15 residues. The CDR3 nucleotides are TGTGCCAGCAGTGTTTGGCTAGCGGGAGATGGTGAGCAGTTCTTC. This codes for CASSVWLAGDGEQFF.

V is TRBV29-1 and J is TRBJ2-7, with D perhaps matching TRBD1 (6 bases). Germline assignment: CDR1 SQVTM and CDR2 ANQGSEA. The CDR3 has 13 residues. V lost 2 bases and J lost 3, with 11 bases in between. In DNA form, the CDR3 reads TGCAGCGTTGAATGGCAGGGGAACTACGAGCAGTACTTC. It encodes CSVEWQGNYEQYF.

V is TRBV7-2 and J is TRBJ2-1, with D uncertain. This CDR3 region has 13 residues. Between the trimmed V and J ends, which lost 3 bases and 5 bases, there was a span of 8 bases. CDR1 SGHTA and CDR2 FQGNSA come from the germline V gene. The CDR3 DNA reads TGTGCCAGCAGCTTGTTGCGCCACAATGAGCAGTTCTTC. Translated: CASSLLRHNEQFF.

The chain recombines TRBV28 with TRBJ2-5; tentatively, D is TRBD1 or TRBD2 (6 bases each). There are 13 residues in the CDR3. Trimming shortened V by 7 bases and J by 5 bases, and 14 bases separated the two germline ends. Germline CDR1 MDHEN, CDR2 SYDVKM. CDR3 loop: CASKGGGDETQYF. CDR3 DNA sequence: TGTGCCAGCAAAGGAGGGGGTGATGAGACCCAGTACTTC. The variable domain in full, with the rest retrieved from reference TRBV28 and TRBJ2-5, is DVKVTQSSRYLVKRTGEKVFLECVQDMDHENMFWYRQDPGLGLRLIYFSYDVKMKEKGDIPEGYSVSREKKERFSLILESASTNQTSMYLCASKGGGDETQYFGPGTRLLVL.

This clone was picked up one time. This sequence joins TRBV6-1 and TRBJ2-7; 7 bases are shared with TRBD2. The CDR3 has 15 residues. Losses at the gene ends were 4 bases for V and 3 bases for J; bases not matched to a gene: 9. CDR1 and CDR2 from the germline V gene are MNHNS and SASEGT. The CDR3 DNA sequence: TGTGCCAGCAGTGGGGGGAAGGGAGGGTACTACGAGCAGTACTTC. Protein sequence: CASSGGKGGYYEQYF.

The chain has TRBV5-1 and TRBJ2-7; perhaps TRBD1 as D (6 bases). Trimming removed 5 bases from V and 5 bases from J, with 11 bases in between. The CDR3 has 12 residues. CDR1 and CDR2 (germline): SGHRS, YFSETQ. Here the CDR3 reads CASSKQGHEQYF. In DNA, the CDR3 is TGCGCCAGCAGTAAACAGGGTCACGAGCAGTACTTC.

This sequence joins TRBV6-6 and TRBJ2-5; D perhaps matches TRBD2 (6 bases). Trimming took 6 bases from V and 7 from J, leaving 24 bases between them. This CDR3 comprises 16 residues. Germline V CDR1 and CDR2: MNHNY, SVGAGI (reference sequence). The CDR3 is CASRPYGLSENGTQYF. CDR3 sequence (DNA): TGTGCCAGCAGACCCTACGGACTATCGGAAAATGGGACCCAGTACTTC.

J is TRBJ2-7 and V is TRBV19; 9 bases map to TRBD1. In germline, CDR1 is LNHDA, CDR2 SQIVND (reference sequence). This CDR3 region has 15 residues. Trimming took 6 bases from V and 2 from J; bases not matched to a gene: 8. DNA of the CDR3: TGTGCCAGTAGGCAGGGGACAGGGTCCACCTACGAGCAGTACTTC. The encoded protein is CASRQGTGSTYEQYF.

J is TRBJ1-3 and V is TRBV28; D is perhaps TRBD1 (5 bases). V lost 6 bases to trimming and J lost 8 bases, with 17 bases between them. Germline V gene data show CDR1 as MDHEN and CDR2 as SYDVKM. This CDR3 is built from 14 residues. The CDR3 protein is CASSPYQGADTIYF. CDR3 DNA: TGTGCCAGCAGCCCCTACCAGGGAGCTGACACCATATATTTT.

This clone has a handful of counts. At one of its ends the junction is not consistent with the germline gene, which may arise from a read error. V gene TRBV7-7 combines with J gene TRBJ2-3, with D possibly being TRBD1 (7 bases). This CDR3 is built from 17 residues. Germline V gene lookup returns CDR1 SSHAT and CDR2 FNYEAQ (reference sequence). Written as DNA, the CDR3 is TGTGCTAGCAGCCCAGGGGGTGGTAGCGGAAGCACAGATACGCAGTATTTT. It codes for CASSPGGGSGSTDTQYF.